This T cell receptor (beta chain) is drawn from a study of cytomegalovirus exposure and HLA in healthy donors. The count of this clone is one. Its specificity is not known. Whereas donors were nominally healthy upon sampling, unrecorded immune exposures were probable. The study's findings and limits: The CMV antigen specificity of three CMV-associated chains was confirmed through in vitro analysis. For TCR beta chains, V- and J-gene trimming was later linked to a missense DCLRE1C variant.

With 7 bases clipped from V and 4 bases from J, the junction kept 5 bases outside the gene matches. Germline CDR1 and CDR2: LNHDA and SQIVND (reference sequence). This CDR3 region has 13 residues. The PCR ran on 60 Vbeta and 13 Jbeta primers. Sequencing was performed with immunoSEQ multiplex PCR; in TCRdb, only in-frame clones are kept and a portion is missing. The data show 150,000 to 200,000 clones, under 80% seen once. This chain connects TRBV19 to TRBJ2-3; 7 nucleotides match TRBD1. This clonotype was sampled from a woman aged 50 to 65 in good health and CMV-seropositive. Sample: PBMCs. The CDR3 here is CASTVTGADTQYF. The CDR3 nucleotides read TGTGCCAGTACTGTTACAGGGGCAGATACGCAGTATTTT.